This passage covers 5 T cell receptor beta chains from one sample sequenced in a study of blood T cells in healthy people across ages. Combining a sample-barcoded 5' primer with a J-beta primer mix, a second PCR ran for roughly 7 to 12 cycles. TCRdb re-derived calls from the 5' RACE reads in MiXCR, one entry per CDR3 protein. The data show roughly 500,000 distinct CDR3 sequences, under 30% seen once. This sample also appeared in a second study, on T cells of mothers and their children.

Sequencing was performed on blood. All receptors derive from a boy aged 5-17 years in good health.

This clonotype has just a few counts. V usage is TRBV20-1 and J usage is TRBJ1-2; the D gene is possibly TRBD1 (6 bases). With 0 bases removed from V and 4 bases from J, the gap between germline ends came to 21 bases. This CDR3 is built from 17 residues. The V gene's germline CDR1 is DFQATT and CDR2 SNEGSKA (reference sequence). In DNA, the CDR3 is TGCAGTGCTAGAGATCGAAGATCGGGGGGGGCTGTCTATGGCTACACCTTC. This codes for CSARDRRSGGAVYGYTF.

In its sample, this clonotype was seen many times. V usage is TRBV25-1 and J usage is TRBJ2-5; 8 bases are a match to TRBD2. The DNA end lines up better with TRBJ2-7; the J call may be wrong. The CDR3 is made up of 14 amino acids. Germline V gives CDR1 MGHDK, CDR2 SYGVNS. CDR3 loop: CASSPRGVGYEQYF. Here the CDR3 DNA reads TGTGCCAGCAGCCCGCGGGGGGTCGGGTACGAGCAGTACTTC.

This clonotype was picked up many times. This CDR3 is CSAERTSQETQYF. The CDR3, as DNA: TGCAGTGCTGAGAGGACTAGCCAAGAGACCCAGTACTTC. This chain links TRBV29-1 with TRBJ2-5; 7 bases are a match to TRBD2. The CDR3 consists of 13 residues. Germline CDR1 and CDR2: SQVTM and ANQGSEA.

The genes are TRBV2 and TRBJ2-1; D unclear. Trimming took off 6 bases at V and 8 bases at J, with 11 bases between the two ends. The CDR3 has 12 amino acids. Per the germline V gene, CDR1 is SNHLY and CDR2 is FYNNEI. CDR3 region: CASRGLPHEQFF. CDR3 sequence (DNA): TGTGCCAGCAGGGGCCTCCCCCATGAGCAGTTCTTC.

Remarks on this clonotype: Germline and junction disagree at one end, which may indicate a read error. V gene TRBV24-1 combines with J gene TRBJ1-2; D is unresolved. Germline V gene lookup returns CDR1 KGHDR and CDR2 SFDVKD. This CDR3 is 16 amino acids long. The CDR3 bases are TGTGCCACCAGTGACTCGGACTTCTCCCCTAACTATGGCTACCCCTTC. This encodes CATSDSDFSPNYGYPF.